Presented here are 10 T cell receptor beta chains from one specimen sequenced in a study of cytomegalovirus exposure and HLA in healthy donors. Vbeta (60) and Jbeta (13) primers were used in the PCR. The protocol was immunoSEQ multiplex PCR, while the TCRdb copy is restricted to in-frame clones and leaves out a portion. The repertoire holds fewer than 200,000 clones, with approximately 82% as singletons. Material for sequencing was PBMCs. These receptors were obtained from a girl aged 2-10 years in good health and CMV-seropositive.

The chain uses TRBV6-1 and TRBJ2-1; 9 bases fit TRBD2. The CDR3 length is 16 residues. In germline, CDR1 is MNHNS, CDR2 SASEGT. Trimming removed 4 bases from V and 6 bases from J; junction bases left unmatched: 10. This CDR3 reads CASSAGFSGSRNEQFF. The CDR3, as DNA: TGTGCCAGCAGTGCGGGTTTTAGCGGGAGTCGCAATGAGCAGTTCTTC.

The chain links TRBV11-3 to TRBJ1-1; 7 bases align to TRBD1. The V gene's germline CDR1 is SGHNT and CDR2 YENEEA. CDR3 length equals 16 residues. V dropped 5 bases and J dropped 1; count of bases not matched to a gene: 10. CDR3 sequence reads: CASSPQQGSRNTEAFF. The CDR3 nucleotides are TGTGCCAGCAGCCCCCAACAGGGGTCGCGGAACACTGAAGCTTTCTTT.

In this sample, this clone turned up a few times. The CDR3 nucleotides read TGTGCCAGCAGTCCTGGACAGGGGGCTAGCGGCTACACCTTC. Amino acid sequence: CASSPGQGASGYTF. The chain recombines TRBV27 with TRBJ1-2, with 11 positions matching TRBD1. The junction had 7 bases not matched to a gene; V was cut back by 5 bases and J by 8 bases. The CDR3 extends over 14 amino acids. Germline V gene lookup returns CDR1 MNHEY and CDR2 SMNVEV (reference sequence).

V and J are TRBV19 and TRBJ2-2; 10 bases agree with TRBD2. This CDR3 contains 16 residues. CDR1 and CDR2 from the germline V gene are LNHDA and SQIVND (reference sequence). V dropped 7 bases and J dropped 3; count of bases not matched to a gene: 8. CDR3 amino acids: CASKTLAGAYTGELFF. The CDR3 region has the DNA TGTGCCAGTAAGACGCTAGCGGGGGCATACACCGGGGAGCTGTTTTTT.

As concerns this clone: The junction departs from germline at one end; a sequencing error may be responsible. V usage is TRBV7-7 and J usage is TRBJ2-5, with D maybe TRBD1 (6 bases). This CDR3 has 14 amino acids. CDR1 is SSHAT and CDR2 is FNYEAQ in the germline V gene (reference sequence). The CDR3 protein is CASSLGQFTETQYF. The CDR3 DNA follows: TGTGCTAGCAGCTTAGGACAGTTCACAGAGACCCAGTACTTC.

The CDR3 loop is CASSVVVGDTEAFF. In DNA, the CDR3 is TGTGCCAGCAGCGTAGTGGTAGGGGACACTGAAGCTTTCTTT. The rearrangement joins TRBV9 to TRBJ1-1; weak D call: TRBD1 (5 bases). The V end was cut by 0 bases, the J end by 3 bases, with 9 bases between. In germline, CDR1 is SGDLS, CDR2 YYNGEE. The CDR3 is 14 amino acids.

DNA of the CDR3: TGCGCCAGCAGTCAATTAAGGGGGACTGAAGCTTTCTTT. Amino acid sequence: CASSQLRGTEAFF. The rearrangement uses TRBV4-1 and TRBJ1-1, with D tentatively TRBD1 (6 bases). V was shortened by 6 bases and J by 5 bases, with 13 bases between the two germline ends. The CDR3 is 13 residues long. Germline-derived CDR1 and CDR2 are MGHRA and YSYEKL.

The V and J genes are TRBV28 and TRBJ2-3, with TRBD1 matching 9 bases. The CDR3 contains 15 residues. J lost 4 bases, V lost 4 bases, and 6 bases had no gene match. Germline-derived CDR1 and CDR2 are MDHEN and SYDVKM. CDR3 bases: TGTGCCAGCAGTTACCGGACAGGGGAGGCAGATACGCAGTATTTT. This codes for CASSYRTGEADTQYF.

The V gene is TRBV2, the J gene TRBJ1-2; TRBD1 is a possible D gene (6 bases). The CDR3 runs to 15 residues. Germline values: CDR1 SNHLY, CDR2 FYNNEI. With 3 bases removed from V and 4 bases from J, the gap between germline ends came to 15 bases. The CDR3 spells CASSDIQGRSYGYTF. The CDR3, as DNA: TGTGCCAGCAGTGATATCCAGGGGCGATCCTATGGCTACACCTTC. Full variable domain (remainder filled in from reference TRBV2 and TRBJ1-2): EPEVTQTPSHQVTQMGQEVILRCVPISNHLYFYWYRQILGQKVEFLVSFYNNEISEKSEIFDDQFSVERPDGSNFTLKIRSTKLEDSAMYFCASSDIQGRSYGYTFGSGTRLTVV.

The chain carries TRBV15 and TRBJ2-7; 9 nucleotides line up with TRBD1. With 1 base clipped from V and 7 bases from J, the junction kept 8 bases outside the gene matches. There are 15 residues in the CDR3. CDR1 and CDR2 (germline): LNHNV, YYDKDF (reference sequence). The CDR3 DNA reads TGTGCCACCAGCAGAGCGGGGACAGGGCCTGGGGAGCAGTACTTC. Translated, it gives CATSRAGTGPGEQYF. Combining the CDR3 with reference TRBV15 and TRBJ2-7 gives the whole variable domain DAMVIQNPRYQVTQFGKPVTLSCSQTLNHNVMYWYQQKSSQAPKLLFHYYDKDFNNEADTPDNFQSRRPNTSFCFLDIRSPGLGDTAMYLCATSRAGTGPGEQYFGPGTRLTVT.